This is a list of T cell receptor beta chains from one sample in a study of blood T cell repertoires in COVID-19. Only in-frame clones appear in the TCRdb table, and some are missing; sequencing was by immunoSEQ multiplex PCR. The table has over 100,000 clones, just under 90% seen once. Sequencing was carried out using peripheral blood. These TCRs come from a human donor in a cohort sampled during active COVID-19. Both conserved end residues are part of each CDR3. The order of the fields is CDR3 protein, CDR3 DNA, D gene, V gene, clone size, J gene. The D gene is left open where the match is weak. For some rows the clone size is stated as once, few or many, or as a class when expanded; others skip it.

CDR3 protein: CASSQDGLASVRNAGELFF
CDR3 DNA: TGTGCCAGCAGCCAAGATGGGCTAGCCAGCGTCCGAAACGCCGGGGAGCTGTTTTTT
D gene: .
V gene: TRBV3-1/TRBV3-2
clone size: .
J gene: TRBJ2-2

CDR3 protein: CATSRANSGRALVDTQYF
CDR3 DNA: TGTGCCACCAGCAGAGCGAATAGCGGGAGGGCCCTCGTTGATACGCAGTATTTT
D gene: TRBD2
V gene: TRBV15
clone size: .
J gene: TRBJ2-3

CDR3 protein: CASSLEGGSEQYF
CDR3 DNA: TGTGCCAGCAGCTTAGAGGGAGGCTCCGAGCAGTACTTC
D gene: .
V gene: TRBV11-3
clone size: .
J gene: TRBJ2-7

CDR3 protein: CASSFRDTGELFF
CDR3 DNA: TGTGCCAGCAGCTTCAGGGACACCGGGGAGCTGTTTTTT
D gene: .
V gene: TRBV5-8
clone size: .
J gene: TRBJ2-2

CDR3 protein: CASSQAGTGPYEQYF
CDR3 DNA: TGTGCCAGCAGTCAAGCCGGGACAGGACCCTACGAGCAGTACTTC
D gene: TRBD1
V gene: TRBV7-2
clone size: .
J gene: TRBJ2-7

CDR3 protein: CARREGLGGELFF
CDR3 DNA: TGTGCCAGGAGGGAGGGCCTTGGCGGGGAGCTGTTTTTT
D gene: TRBD2
V gene: TRBV2
clone size: .
J gene: TRBJ2-2

CDR3 protein: CASSGLGVEQYF
CDR3 DNA: TGTGCCAGCAGCGGACTCGGGGTCGAGCAGTACTTC
D gene: .
V gene: TRBV12-3/TRBV12-4
clone size: .
J gene: TRBJ2-7

CDR3 protein: CASKAEVDLYEQYF
CDR3 DNA: TGTGCCAGCAAGGCAGAGGTGGATCTATACGAGCAGTACTTC
D gene: .
V gene: TRBV6-5
clone size: .
J gene: TRBJ2-7

CDR3 protein: CASSFRGPGYGYTF
CDR3 DNA: TGTGCCAGCAGTTTCAGGGGGCCAGGCTATGGCTACACCTTC
D gene: TRBD1
V gene: TRBV6-5
clone size: .
J gene: TRBJ1-2

CDR3 protein: CASSERMRVNNIQYF
CDR3 DNA: TGTGCCAGCAGTGAAAGGATGAGGGTAAATAACATTCAGTACTTC
D gene: .
V gene: TRBV6-1
clone size: .
J gene: TRBJ2-4

CDR3 protein: CASSQVRTIISNEKLFF
CDR3 DNA: TGTGCCAGCAGCCAGGTCCGGACAATTATCTCCAATGAAAAACTGTTTTTT
D gene: .
V gene: TRBV3-1/TRBV3-2
clone size: .
J gene: TRBJ1-4

CDR3 protein: CSVLPSDRPTNEKLFF
CDR3 DNA: TGCAGCGTGCTCCCCTCCGACAGGCCAACTAATGAAAAACTGTTTTTT
D gene: .
V gene: TRBV29-1
clone size: .
J gene: TRBJ1-4

CDR3 protein: CASSSTRQGRGNTIYF
CDR3 DNA: TGTGCCAGCAGCTCGACCAGACAGGGGCGGGGAAACACCATATATTTT
D gene: TRBD1
V gene: TRBV7-6
clone size: .
J gene: TRBJ1-3

CDR3 protein: CASSRTGDSYEQYF
CDR3 DNA: TGCGCCAGCAGCAGAACAGGGGATTCCTACGAGCAGTACTTC
D gene: TRBD1
V gene: TRBV5-1
clone size: few
J gene: TRBJ2-7

CDR3 protein: CASSTLPSGGHYNEQFF
CDR3 DNA: TGTGCCAGTAGTACCCTACCTAGCGGGGGGCACTACAATGAGCAGTTCTTC
D gene: TRBD2
V gene: TRBV19
clone size: .
J gene: TRBJ2-1

CDR3 protein: CASSVDPGQGGYGYTF
CDR3 DNA: TGTGCCAGCAGCGTAGATCCCGGACAGGGGGGCTATGGCTACACCTTC
D gene: TRBD1
V gene: TRBV9
clone size: .
J gene: TRBJ1-2

CDR3 protein: CASSLDGAGQETQYF
CDR3 DNA: TGTGCCAGCAGCTTAGATGGGGCAGGGCAAGAGACCCAGTACTTC
D gene: .
V gene: TRBV11-3
clone size: .
J gene: TRBJ2-5

CDR3 protein: CASSRLPTGELFF
CDR3 DNA: TGTGCCAGCAGCCGACTACCGACCGGGGAGCTGTTTTTT
D gene: .
V gene: TRBV2
clone size: .
J gene: TRBJ2-2

CDR3 protein: CASSLSHTAGLVHNEQFF
CDR3 DNA: TGTGCCAGCAGCTTAAGTCATACGGCGGGACTAGTCCACAATGAGCAGTTCTTC
D gene: TRBD2
V gene: TRBV7-3
clone size: once
J gene: TRBJ2-1

CDR3 protein: CASSVGLAGEAKNIQYF
CDR3 DNA: TGTGCCAGCAGCGTAGGCCTAGCGGGGGAGGCCAAAAACATTCAGTACTTC
D gene: TRBD2
V gene: TRBV9
clone size: .
J gene: TRBJ2-4

CDR3 protein: CSVGGTRNQPQHF
CDR3 DNA: TGCAGCGTTGGGGGGACTCGGAATCAGCCCCAGCATTTT
D gene: .
V gene: TRBV29-1
clone size: .
J gene: TRBJ1-5

CDR3 protein: CASSPGERGRGETQYF
CDR3 DNA: TGTGCCAGCAGCCCTGGCGAGCGGGGGAGAGGGGAGACCCAGTACTTC
D gene: TRBD2
V gene: TRBV5-6
clone size: .
J gene: TRBJ2-5

CDR3 protein: CASSTQRGPDGGNNTDTQYF
CDR3 DNA: TGTGCCAGCAGCACACAACGTGGTCCAGATGGGGGGAATAACACAGATACGCAGTATTTT
D gene: .
V gene: TRBV9
clone size: .
J gene: TRBJ2-3

CDR3 protein: CASSQQGRQETQYF
CDR3 DNA: TGCGCCAGCAGCCAACAGGGTAGGCAAGAGACCCAGTACTTC
D gene: .
V gene: TRBV5-1
clone size: .
J gene: TRBJ2-5

CDR3 protein: CASSSEPRIYNTEAFF
CDR3 DNA: TGTGCCAGCAGCTCCGAACCTCGAATCTATAACACTGAAGCTTTCTTT
D gene: .
V gene: TRBV5-5
clone size: few
J gene: TRBJ1-1

CDR3 protein: CASSYSGLAGLSSYNEQFF
CDR3 DNA: TGTGCCAGCAGTTACTCGGGTCTAGCGGGGTTAAGCTCCTACAATGAGCAGTTCTTC
D gene: TRBD2
V gene: TRBV6-2/TRBV6-3
clone size: .
J gene: TRBJ2-1

CDR3 protein: CASSDQTGWWSTDTQYF
CDR3 DNA: TGTGCCAGCAGTGATCAAACAGGGTGGTGGAGCACAGATACGCAGTATTTT
D gene: .
V gene: TRBV6-1
clone size: once
J gene: TRBJ2-3

CDR3 protein: CASSSPRGGETQYF
CDR3 DNA: TGTGCCAGCAGCTCCCCTCGGGGAGGGGAGACCCAGTACTTC
D gene: TRBD2
V gene: TRBV7-2
clone size: .
J gene: TRBJ2-5

CDR3 protein: CAISGGGSVFDTIYF
CDR3 DNA: TGTGCCATCAGTGGAGGAGGCAGTGTATTTGACACCATATATTTT
D gene: .
V gene: TRBV10-3
clone size: .
J gene: TRBJ1-3

CDR3 protein: CASSYFRGSEAFF
CDR3 DNA: TGTGCCAGCAGTTACTTCAGGGGTTCTGAAGCTTTCTTT
D gene: .
V gene: TRBV6-5
clone size: .
J gene: TRBJ1-1

CDR3 protein: CASSSRTEAFF
CDR3 DNA: TGTGCCAGCAGCTCCAGGACTGAAGCTTTCTTT
D gene: .
V gene: TRBV3-1/TRBV3-2
clone size: .
J gene: TRBJ1-1

CDR3 protein: CASSSQGRRDTQYF
CDR3 DNA: TGTGCCAGCAGCTCACAGGGGCGGAGAGATACGCAGTATTTT
D gene: TRBD1
V gene: TRBV7-3
clone size: .
J gene: TRBJ2-3

CDR3 protein: CASPTRTGKDYGYTF
CDR3 DNA: TGTGCCAGCCCAACCAGGACAGGGAAGGACTATGGCTACACCTTC
D gene: TRBD1
V gene: TRBV2
clone size: .
J gene: TRBJ1-2

CDR3 protein: CASSKKRLGGEGYTF
CDR3 DNA: TGTGCCAGCAGCAAAAAACGATTGGGGGGAGAAGGCTACACCTTC
D gene: .
V gene: TRBV28
clone size: .
J gene: TRBJ1-2

CDR3 protein: CASSPQQGELFF
CDR3 DNA: TGTGCCAGCAGCCCACAACAGGGGGAGCTGTTTTTT
D gene: .
V gene: TRBV14
clone size: once
J gene: TRBJ2-2

CDR3 protein: CASSSGLAKFSNEQFF
CDR3 DNA: TGTGCCAGCAGTTCGGGACTAGCGAAATTTTCCAATGAGCAGTTCTTC
D gene: TRBD2
V gene: TRBV2
clone size: .
J gene: TRBJ2-1

CDR3 protein: CASSIVFLGGALRRGADTQYF
CDR3 DNA: TGTGCCAGTAGTATAGTATTCTTGGGGGGAGCCCTCAGGAGAGGGGCAGATACGCAGTATTTT
D gene: .
V gene: TRBV19
clone size: .
J gene: TRBJ2-3

CDR3 protein: CASSQSYEQYF
CDR3 DNA: TGTGCCAGCAGTCAATCCTACGAGCAGTACTTC
D gene: .
V gene: TRBV21-1
clone size: few
J gene: TRBJ2-7

CDR3 protein: CASSIETGGAGQPQHF
CDR3 DNA: TGTGCCAGTAGTATAGAGACAGGGGGCGCCGGTCAGCCCCAGCATTTT
D gene: TRBD1
V gene: TRBV19
clone size: once
J gene: TRBJ1-5

CDR3 protein: CASSLTFRGEQFF
CDR3 DNA: TGTGCCAGCAGCTTAACGTTCCGGGGTGAGCAGTTCTTC
D gene: .
V gene: TRBV7-3
clone size: .
J gene: TRBJ2-1

CDR3 protein: CASSRKTGGVDLGYTF
CDR3 DNA: TGTGCCAGCAGCAGGAAGACAGGGGGCGTGGATTTAGGCTACACCTTC
D gene: TRBD1
V gene: TRBV5-6
clone size: .
J gene: TRBJ1-2

CDR3 protein: CASSPPGNRYEQYF
CDR3 DNA: TGTGCCAGCTCACCCCCCGGCAACAGATACGAGCAGTACTTC
D gene: .
V gene: TRBV18
clone size: .
J gene: TRBJ2-7

CDR3 protein: CASSERRASTDTQYF
CDR3 DNA: TGTGCCAGCAGTGAAAGGAGGGCGAGCACAGATACGCAGTATTTT
D gene: .
V gene: TRBV6-1
clone size: .
J gene: TRBJ2-3

CDR3 protein: CASLPRWGRGEQFF
CDR3 DNA: TGTGCCAGCCTGCCCCGATGGGGCCGGGGGGAGCAGTTCTTC
D gene: .
V gene: TRBV2
clone size: once
J gene: TRBJ2-1

CDR3 protein: CASSDHGTSGGVPYNEQFF
CDR3 DNA: TGTGCCAGCAGTGACCATGGGACTAGCGGGGGGGTACCCTACAATGAGCAGTTCTTC
D gene: TRBD2
V gene: TRBV6-4
clone size: once
J gene: TRBJ2-1

CDR3 protein: CASSPAGNYGYTF
CDR3 DNA: TGTGCCAGCAGCCCCGCAGGGAACTATGGCTACACCTTC
D gene: .
V gene: TRBV7-3
clone size: .
J gene: TRBJ1-2

CDR3 protein: CASSAQGLDQPQHF
CDR3 DNA: TGTGCCAGCAGCGCCCAGGGGCTCGATCAGCCCCAGCATTTT
D gene: .
V gene: TRBV11-3
clone size: .
J gene: TRBJ1-5

CDR3 protein: CASSPDRAGELFF
CDR3 DNA: TGTGCCAGTAGCCCGGACAGGGCCGGGGAGCTGTTTTTT
D gene: TRBD1
V gene: TRBV19
clone size: .
J gene: TRBJ2-2

CDR3 protein: CSVHGLSPSEAFF
CDR3 DNA: TGCAGCGTGCATGGCCTGTCACCATCTGAAGCTTTCTTT
D gene: .
V gene: TRBV29-1
clone size: .
J gene: TRBJ1-1

CDR3 protein: CASSPGQFNEKLFF
CDR3 DNA: TGTGCCAGCAGCCCGGGACAGTTTAATGAAAAACTGTTTTTT
D gene: TRBD1
V gene: TRBV11-2
clone size: .
J gene: TRBJ1-4

CDR3 protein: CASSLDRGQNSPLHF
CDR3 DNA: TGTGCCAGCAGCTTAGACAGGGGGCAAAATTCACCCCTCCACTTT
D gene: TRBD1
V gene: TRBV7-6
clone size: .
J gene: TRBJ1-6

CDR3 protein: CASSLEPTRTYKETQYF
CDR3 DNA: TGCGCCAGCAGCTTGGAGCCGACTAGGACATACAAAGAGACCCAGTACTTC
D gene: .
V gene: TRBV5-1
clone size: .
J gene: TRBJ2-5

CDR3 protein: CASSERFTGQGITDTQYF
CDR3 DNA: TGTGCCAGCAGTGAAAGGTTTACGGGACAGGGAATCACAGATACGCAGTATTTT
D gene: TRBD1
V gene: TRBV6-1
clone size: .
J gene: TRBJ2-3

CDR3 protein: CASSLKSSGLYEQYF
CDR3 DNA: TGCGCCAGCAGCTTGAAGTCCAGCGGCCTATACGAGCAGTACTTC
D gene: .
V gene: TRBV5-1
clone size: .
J gene: TRBJ2-7

CDR3 protein: CASSSLSRAHNSPLHF
CDR3 DNA: TGTGCCAGCAGCTCACTGAGCAGGGCCCATAATTCACCCCTCCACTTT
D gene: .
V gene: TRBV5-4
clone size: .
J gene: TRBJ1-6

CDR3 protein: CATSRDVGDREDIQYF
CDR3 DNA: TGTGCCACCAGCAGAGACGTAGGGGACAGGGAGGACATTCAGTACTTC
D gene: TRBD1
V gene: TRBV15
clone size: .
J gene: TRBJ2-4

CDR3 protein: CASSLVLGQGKETQYF
CDR3 DNA: TGTGCCAGCAGCTTAGTCCTTGGACAGGGGAAAGAGACCCAGTACTTC
D gene: TRBD1
V gene: TRBV7-9
clone size: .
J gene: TRBJ2-5